Following are 18 T cell receptor beta chains from one sample sequenced in a study of untreated major depressive disorder. Sequencing used immunoSEQ multiplex PCR; TCRdb keeps in-frame clones, though not all of them. The table has just over 20,000 clones, 90% to 95% seen once. Sequenced material: CD4+ T cells from PBMCs. The receptors derive from a man aged 25 to 40 in good health.

The rearrangement uses TRBV5-1 and TRBJ1-2; TRBD1 matches at 8 bases. Trimming took 4 bases from V and 6 from J; bases not matched to a gene: 5. The germline CDR1 and CDR2 sequences are SGHRS and YFSETQ. The CDR3 sequence is 13 residues long. In DNA form, the CDR3 reads TGCGCCAGCAGCCGGACAGGGAGGGATGGCTACACCTTC. Protein: CASSRTGRDGYTF.

This chain joins TRBV6-6 and TRBJ1-5, with TRBD1 matching 9 bases. Per the germline V gene, CDR1 is MNHNY and CDR2 is SVGAGI (reference sequence). V shed 1 base and J 7 bases; nucleotides not matched to a gene: 8. This CDR3 is built from 16 residues. The CDR3 here is CASSYFETGGRQPQHF. The CDR3 bases are TGTGCCAGCAGTTACTTTGAAACAGGGGGCCGCCAGCCCCAGCATTTT.

In DNA form, the CDR3 reads TGTGCCAGCAGCCCCAGGGGAGCGGGAAACACCATATATTTT. Encoded protein: CASSPRGAGNTIYF. The V call is TRBV5-6, the J call TRBJ1-3; tentative D call: TRBD1 (6 bases). The CDR3 has 14 residues. Germline V CDR1 and CDR2: SGHDT, YYEEEE. The V end lost 4 bases, the J end lost 4 bases, and 12 bases lay between the germline ends.

The gene calls are TRBV25-1 and TRBJ1-1; maybe TRBD1 (5 bases). Germline lookup yields CDR1 MGHDK and CDR2 SYGVNS. The CDR3 covers 12 residues. V was cut by 10 bases and J by 1 base, with 10 bases left in between. CDR3: CATREGNTEAFF. In nucleotides, the CDR3 is TGTGCCACCAGGGAGGGGAACACTGAAGCTTTCTTT.

In its sample, this clone was seen once. The chain combines TRBV27 with TRBJ2-6; TRBD2 agrees at 13 bases. Trimming at V came to 5 bases and at J to 1 base, leaving 2 bases not matched to a gene. The germline CDR1 and CDR2 sequences are MNHEY and SMNVEV (reference sequence). The length of the CDR3 is 17 residues. CDR3 region: CASSPLAGGSGANVLTF. The DNA of the CDR3 is TGTGCCAGCAGTCCACTAGCGGGAGGGTCTGGGGCCAACGTCCTGACTTTC.

This clone occurred once. The chain uses TRBV2 and TRBJ1-3; no definite D call. Trimming cost V 5 bases and J 1 base, with 9 bases left between them. The CDR3 totals 14 residues. Germline loops: CDR1 SNHLY, CDR2 FYNNEI. In DNA form, the CDR3 reads TGTGCCAGCAGTCGCTCGTCGTCTGGAAACACCATATATTTT. It encodes CASSRSSSGNTIYF.

This sequence joins TRBV30 and TRBJ1-2, with D perhaps matching TRBD1 (5 bases). The CDR3 spans 13 residues. Trimming pared 2 bases from V and 7 bases from J, leaving 14 bases between. Germline CDR1 is GTSNPN and CDR2 is SVGIG (reference sequence). The CDR3 DNA reads TGTGCCTGGAGTCCAGGGCGCTTTGGTGGCTACACCTTC. Translated, it gives CAWSPGRFGGYTF.

J is TRBJ2-1 and V is TRBV5-4; tentatively, D is TRBD1 (6 bases). The CDR3 extends over 15 amino acids. The germline V gene encodes CDR1 SGHNT and CDR2 YYREEE (reference sequence). V was trimmed by 4 bases and J by 2 bases, leaving 13 bases between them. Written as DNA, the CDR3 is TGTGCCAGCAGCCCTACAGGGAGTCCCTACAATGAGCAGTTCTTC. Its protein is CASSPTGSPYNEQFF.

The chain links TRBV19 to TRBJ1-2, with TRBD1 as a possible D gene (6 bases). The CDR3 length is 14 residues. V lost 1 base, J lost 4 bases, and 10 bases lay in between. Germline CDR1 is LNHDA and CDR2 is SQIVND (reference sequence). DNA of the CDR3: TGTGCCAGTAGTATAGGCGGGGGGCTCTATGGCTACACCTTC. Amino acids: CASSIGGGLYGYTF.

The V gene is TRBV4-3, the J gene TRBJ2-6; D call uncertain. V lost 0 bases and J lost 1, with 7 bases in between. Germline loops: CDR1 LGHNA, CDR2 YSLEER. The CDR3 runs to 16 residues. Written as DNA, the CDR3 is TGCGCCAGCAGCCAAGATCCGCAATCTGGGGCCAACGTCCTGACTTTC. Translated, it gives CASSQDPQSGANVLTF.

The genes are TRBV6-1 and TRBJ2-7, with TRBD1 matching 8 bases. Per the germline V gene, CDR1 is MNHNS and CDR2 is SASEGT. The CDR3 sequence is 16 residues long. The V segment lost 4 bases and the J segment 7 bases; nucleotides outside the gene matches: 15. In nucleotides, the CDR3 is TGTGCCAGCAGTGGGCTAAGGGGACAGGTGGGTTCGGAGCAGTACTTC. Residues: CASSGLRGQVGSEQYF.

The CDR3, as DNA: TGTGCCTGGGGTGAAGGTACTGAAGCTTTCTTT. It is translated as CAWGEGTEAFF. This rearrangement joins TRBV30 to TRBJ1-1; no reliable D call. The CDR3 consists of 11 residues. CDR1 and CDR2 from the germline V gene are GTSNPN and SVGIG (reference sequence). V lost 5 bases, J lost 5 bases, and 9 bases lay in between.

The chain has TRBV29-1 and TRBJ1-4; 7 bases match TRBD1. The CDR3 length is 14 residues. Per the germline V gene, CDR1 is SQVTM and CDR2 is ANQGSEA. V lost 5 bases, J lost 5 bases, and 8 bases stayed unmatched. CDR3 sequence: CSVSTGTVNEKLFF. The CDR3 bases are TGCAGCGTTTCAACCGGGACAGTAAATGAAAAACTGTTTTTT. The full variable domain, completed using reference TRBV29-1 and TRBJ1-4, is SAVISQKPSRDICQRGTSLTIQCQVDSQVTMMFWYRQQPGQSLTLIATANQGSEATYESGFVIDKFPISRPNLTFSTLTVSNMSPEDSSIYLCSVSTGTVNEKLFFGSGTQLSVL.

This chain links TRBV7-2 with TRBJ2-7; no reliable D call. The germline V gene encodes CDR1 SGHTA and CDR2 FQGNSA. The CDR3 contains 15 residues. The ends were cut back, 1 base at V and 1 base at J, with 11 bases in the middle. CDR3 DNA: TGTGCCAGCAGCTTAGGAAGAAGAGCATCCTACGAGCAGTACTTC. As protein: CASSLGRRASYEQYF.

The rearrangement uses TRBV10-3 and TRBJ1-2; the D is unclear. Deletions cut 10 bases from V and 0 bases from J, with 9 bases between. This CDR3 has 12 amino acids. The germline V gene encodes CDR1 ENHRY and CDR2 SYGVKD. CDR3: CATKEPNYGYTF. In nucleotides, the CDR3 is TGTGCCACAAAAGAACCTAACTATGGCTACACCTTC.

The V gene is TRBV9, the J gene TRBJ1-2; 7 bases match TRBD1. Per the germline V gene, CDR1 is SGDLS and CDR2 is YYNGEE. This CDR3 has 13 amino acids. The J segment lost 8 bases and the V segment lost 3 bases, leaving 7 bases of the junction unmatched. The CDR3 region is CASSGRDSWGYTF. As DNA, the CDR3 is TGTGCCAGCAGCGGCCGGGACAGCTGGGGCTACACCTTC. Full variable domain (outside the CDR3, taken from reference TRBV9 and TRBJ1-2): DSGVTQTPKHLITATGQRVTLRCSPRSGDLSVYWYQQSLDQGLQFLIQYYNGEERAKGNILERFSAQQFPDLHSELNLSSLELGDSALYFCASSGRDSWGYTFGSGTRLTVV.

This chain joins TRBV19 and TRBJ1-2, with D possibly TRBD1 on 6 matching bases. This CDR3 spans 12 amino acids. Germline V CDR1 and CDR2: LNHDA, SQIVND (reference sequence). V was trimmed by 5 bases and J by 7 bases, leaving 11 bases between them. CDR3 sequence: CASSFSQGGYTF. Written as DNA, the CDR3 is TGTGCCAGTAGTTTTTCACAGGGTGGCTACACCTTC.

The chain is built from TRBV20-1 and TRBJ2-5; D ambiguous. From germline, CDR1 is DFQATT and CDR2 SNEGSKA (reference sequence). Trimming shortened V by 5 bases and J by 4 bases, and 8 bases separated the two germline ends. The CDR3 runs to 11 residues. The CDR3 DNA sequence: TGCAGTGCTTTAGATCGAGAGACCCAGTACTTC. Translating it yields CSALDRETQYF.